These 18 T cell receptor beta chains were all obtained from the same sample, sequenced in a study of cytomegalovirus exposure and HLA in healthy donors (dated by TCRdb to 2015 to 2018). Libraries were built with the immunoSEQ multiplex PCR assay. A mixture of 60 forward primers for TCR Vbeta segments and 13 reverse primers for TCR Jbeta segments was used in the multiplex PCR. The source is immuneACCESS, and TCRdb retained only in-frame sequences with V and J called. Part of the clones is not carried over; for the studies checked, unresolved V genes explain less than half of this, and the remainder is unexplained. The sample table lists more than 90,000 clones, almost 70% of them with a count of one. Approximately 9% of the sample belongs to the ten largest clones. The sequencing input was PBMCs. These receptors all come from a man aged 30 to 45 in good health and CMV-seropositive.

V gene TRBV9 combines with J gene TRBJ1-2; D may be TRBD1 (6 bases). Trimming pared 3 bases from V and 0 bases from J, leaving 12 bases between. Germline-derived CDR1 and CDR2 are SGDLS and YYNGEE. CDR3 length: 15 amino acids. The CDR3 region has the DNA TGTGCCAGCAGCGACCCACAGGGCTCTAACTATGGCTACACCTTC. Its protein is CASSDPQGSNYGYTF.

The CDR3 reads CASSADRGNYGYTF. The CDR3 DNA reads as TGTGCCAGCAGCGCAGACAGGGGGAACTATGGCTACACCTTC. The gene calls are TRBV9 and TRBJ1-2; 9 bases fit TRBD1. The CDR3 covers 14 residues. Germline V gene lookup returns CDR1 SGDLS and CDR2 YYNGEE. V lost 3 bases, J lost 2 bases, and 2 bases stayed unmatched.

The gene calls are TRBV14 and TRBJ2-1, with 8 bases identical to TRBD1. Trimming at V came to 2 bases and at J to 6 bases, leaving 9 bases not matched to a gene. The CDR3 length is 16 residues. Per germline, CDR1 SGHDN and CDR2 FVKESK. The CDR3, as DNA: TGTGCCAGCAGCCAAATTTACAGGGGGGACGGCAATGAGCAGTTCTTC. Its protein is CASSQIYRGDGNEQFF.

This rearrangement joins TRBV11-2 to TRBJ1-1, with TRBD1 matching 9 bases. CDR1 is SGHAT and CDR2 is FQNNGV in the germline V gene. The V and J ends lost 1 base and 4 bases, in that order; junction bases with no gene match: 13. This CDR3 comprises 18 residues. CDR3 in amino acids: CASSLVGQGLQTGTEAFF. The CDR3 DNA reads TGTGCCAGCAGCTTAGTTGGACAGGGGCTCCAAACGGGCACTGAAGCTTTCTTT.

The chain combines TRBV10-1 with TRBJ2-1; 12 nucleotides agree with TRBD2. CDR1 is WNHNN, CDR2 SYGVQD, per germline (reference sequence). The trim removed 5 bases at V and 14 bases at J, leaving 16 bases unmatched. The CDR3 totals 16 residues. CDR3 DNA: TGCGCCAGCAGTAAGAGGACTAGCGGGAACTTTGATTTTGAGTTCTTC. Its protein product is CASSKRTSGNFDFEFF.

The V call is TRBV27, the J call TRBJ1-1; TRBD1 agrees at 12 bases. This CDR3 has 16 amino acids. Germline V CDR1 and CDR2: MNHEY, SMNVEV (reference sequence). V was pared by 6 bases and J by 4 bases, with 9 bases of the junction left unmatched. The DNA for the CDR3 is TGTGCCAGCAGCCCCCGGGACAGGGGGCGTTCCACTGAAGCTTTCTTT. Protein product: CASSPRDRGRSTEAFF.

V is TRBV6-5 and J is TRBJ2-7, with D maybe TRBD2 (5 bases). The CDR3 is made up of 12 amino acids. Between the trimmed V and J ends, which lost 5 bases and 3 bases, there was a span of 8 bases. Germline CDR1 reads MNHEY; CDR2 reads SVGAGI. CDR3 bases: TGTGCCAGCAGTGAACTAGGCTACGAGCAGTACTTC. Protein product: CASSELGYEQYF.

This rearrangement joins TRBV30 to TRBJ1-5; tentatively, D is TRBD1 (6 bases). The V gene's germline CDR1 is GTSNPN and CDR2 SVGIG (reference sequence). CDR3 size: 17 residues. V shed 3 bases and J shed 7 bases, with 25 bases lying between them. The CDR3 nucleotides are TGTGCCTGGAGCGCTACCCTTGGGACATTCGACGGGCAGCCCCAGCATTTT. The encoded protein is CAWSATLGTFDGQPQHF.

CDR3 sequence reads: CASSSPKDRGGYTF. The CDR3 DNA is TGTGCCAGCAGCTCACCCAAGGACAGGGGCGGCTACACCTTC. The chain combines TRBV7-9 with TRBJ1-2; TRBD1 matches at 9 bases. The trim removed 4 bases at V and 8 bases at J, leaving 8 bases unmatched. The length of the CDR3 is 14 residues. Germline-derived CDR1 and CDR2 are SEHNR and FQNEAQ (reference sequence).

The chain combines TRBV30 with TRBJ1-3; no firm D call. Germline assignment: CDR1 GTSNPN and CDR2 SVGIG (reference sequence). V was clipped by 6 bases and J by 0 bases, with 9 bases between them. The CDR3 covers 13 residues. The CDR3 loop reads CACGLSSGNTIYF. Here the CDR3 DNA reads TGTGCCTGTGGACTTTCCTCTGGAAACACCATATATTTT.

The chain recombines TRBV5-4 with TRBJ1-2; D perhaps matches TRBD1 (6 bases). Germline V gene sequence: CDR1 SGHNT, CDR2 YYREEE (reference sequence). The CDR3 consists of 16 residues. V was shortened by 0 bases and J by 4 bases, with 16 bases between the two germline ends. The CDR3 coding sequence is TGTGCCAGCAGCTTGGTCGGGGGGCCGATCCGCTATGGCTACACCTTC. Protein sequence: CASSLVGGPIRYGYTF.

This clone is categorized as large. In DNA, the CDR3 is TGTGCCAGCAGCCCCGCCAGGGCGAACACCGGGGAGCTGTTTTTT. Protein sequence: CASSPARANTGELFF. The chain carries TRBV6-5 and TRBJ2-2; a weak D match, TRBD1 (5 bases). Germline CDR1 reads MNHEY; CDR2 reads SVGAGI. This CDR3 has 15 amino acids. Trimming removed 6 bases at V and 0 bases at J, with 11 bases between.

On this clone itself: Other DNA variants within this sample encode the same CDR3. This chain connects TRBV4-1 to TRBJ1-1; the D gene is possibly TRBD1 (5 bases). CDR3 length equals 14 residues. The germline CDR1 and CDR2 sequences are MGHRA and YSYEKL. Trimming left V 1 base short and J 4 bases short, with 10 bases between. CDR3 nucleotides: TGCGCCAGCAGCCAAGGGGGGGGAGCCACTGAAGCTTTCTTT. This translates into CASSQGGGATEAFF.

The chain carries TRBV18 and TRBJ1-2, with TRBD1 matching over 7 bases. V lost 0 bases, J lost 8 bases, and 12 bases stayed unmatched. The CDR3 totals 16 residues. Germline V CDR1 and CDR2: KGHSH, LQKENI. CDR3 sequence (DNA): TGTGCCAGCTCACCACCGTCCAGGGGGGCCTCTAGGGGCTACACCTTC. This sequence encodes CASSPPSRGASRGYTF.

The V call is TRBV30, the J call TRBJ2-5, with D unclear. The CDR3 has 14 residues. The germline gives CDR1 GTSNPN, CDR2 SVGIG (reference sequence). Between the trimmed V and J ends, which lost 2 bases and 0 bases, there was a span of 10 bases. The CDR3: CAWSRDRYQETQYF. The CDR3 nucleotides read TGTGCCTGGAGTCGTGATCGGTACCAAGAGACCCAGTACTTC.

DNA of the CDR3: TGTGCCAGCAGTTACACCCGGGACAGGGGCTCCTACGAGCAGTACTTC. Its translation: CASSYTRDRGSYEQYF. V is TRBV6-5 and J is TRBJ2-5; 10 nucleotides line up with TRBD1. The J call may be wrong; the DNA end is better matched by TRBJ2-7. Germline V gene sequence: CDR1 MNHEY, CDR2 SVGAGI. The CDR3 is made up of 16 amino acids.

This rearrangement joins TRBV5-6 to TRBJ2-3; no clear D gene. CDR3 length: 16 residues. In germline, CDR1 is SGHDT, CDR2 YYEEEE. Trimming shortened V by 0 bases and J by 1 base, and 12 bases separated the two germline ends. The CDR3, as DNA: TGTGCCAGCAGCTTGGCTGCCCGGAGACGCACAGATACGCAGTATTTT. Amino acids: CASSLAARRRTDTQYF.

The chain links TRBV27 to TRBJ1-3; no reliable D call. The CDR3 is 15 residues long. The V gene's germline CDR1 is MNHEY and CDR2 SMNVEV (reference sequence). Deletions cut 0 bases from V and 3 bases from J, with 9 bases between. The CDR3 sequence is CASSLSGGGGNTIYF. The CDR3 region has the DNA TGTGCCAGCAGTTTATCGGGAGGAGGTGGAAACACCATATATTTT.